This entry concerns a single T cell receptor beta chain. Its specificity is unknown. The V end lost 4 bases, the J end lost 8 bases, and 15 bases lay between the germline ends. CDR1 and CDR2 from the germline V gene are SGDLS and YYNGEE. This CDR3 has 14 residues. This specimen belongs to a study of shared clonotypes between healthy human individuals. Broader study findings: Clonotypes not shared had lower generation probabilities than those common to all four donors. Clonotype sharing among donors likely depends on sequencing depth.

Clones were sequenced by immunoSEQ multiplex PCR, and TCRdb holds only the in-frame ones, with some missing. The profile shows about 1.4 million clones, roughly 96% of them singletons. The receptor's source is a man aged 30 to 45 in good health. The chain carries TRBV9 and TRBJ2-2; D ambiguous. What was sequenced was naive CD4+ T cells sorted from blood. Subset of the sample: CD45RA+ positively selected. The DNA for the CDR3 is TGTGCCAGCAGCTCGACGGGCAACATAGGGGAGCTGTTTTTT. Amino acid sequence: CASSSTGNIGELFF.